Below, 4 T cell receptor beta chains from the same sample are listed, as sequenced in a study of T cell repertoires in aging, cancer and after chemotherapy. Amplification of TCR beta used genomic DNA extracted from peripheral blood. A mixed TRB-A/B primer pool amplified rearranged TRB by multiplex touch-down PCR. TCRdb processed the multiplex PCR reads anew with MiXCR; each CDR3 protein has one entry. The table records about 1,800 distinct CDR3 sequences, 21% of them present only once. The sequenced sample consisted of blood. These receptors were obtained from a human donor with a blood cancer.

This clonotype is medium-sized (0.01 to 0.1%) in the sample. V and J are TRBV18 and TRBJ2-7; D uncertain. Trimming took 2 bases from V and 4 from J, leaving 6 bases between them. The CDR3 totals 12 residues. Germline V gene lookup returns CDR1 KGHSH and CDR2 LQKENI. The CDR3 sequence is CASSPNSYEQYF. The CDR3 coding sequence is TGTGCCAGCTCACCAAATTCGTACGAGCAGTACTTC.

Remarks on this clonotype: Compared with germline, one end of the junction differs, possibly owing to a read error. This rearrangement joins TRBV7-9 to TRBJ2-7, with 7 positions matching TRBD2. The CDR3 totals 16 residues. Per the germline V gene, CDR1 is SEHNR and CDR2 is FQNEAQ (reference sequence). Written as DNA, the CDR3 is TGTGCCAGCAGCCCCCCCAGCGGGATAAGTTCCTACAAGCAGTACTTC. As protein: CASSPPSGISSYKQYF.

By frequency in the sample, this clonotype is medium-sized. Here the CDR3 DNA reads TGTGCCAGCTCACCCCCAATGGAGGTTAACTATGGCTACACCTTC. It translates to CASSPPMEVNYGYTF. The chain uses TRBV18 and TRBJ1-2; no reliable D call. V lost 3 bases, J lost 1 base, and 12 bases lay in between. Germline loops: CDR1 KGHSH, CDR2 LQKENI. This CDR3 contains 15 residues.

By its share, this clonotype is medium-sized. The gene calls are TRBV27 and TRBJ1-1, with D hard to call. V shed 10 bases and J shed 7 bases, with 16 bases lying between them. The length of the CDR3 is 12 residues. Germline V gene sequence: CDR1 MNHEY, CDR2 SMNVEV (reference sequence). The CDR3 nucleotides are TGTGCCATCATTCCGGGAGAGCTTGAAGCTTTCTTT. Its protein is CAIIPGELEAFF.